The clone carrying this T cell receptor (beta chain) was observed a few times. Together with a sample-barcoded 5' primer, a J-beta primer mix was included in a second PCR lasting roughly 7 to 11 cycles. MiXCR, run by TCRdb on the 5' RACE reads, gives a single entry per CDR3 protein. The table shows about 800,000 distinct CDR3 sequences, with roughly 64% occurring only once. The data originate from a study of blood T cells in healthy people across ages. This CDR3 comprises 14 residues. Germline V gene sequence: CDR1 MDHEN, CDR2 SYDVKM. V lost 3 bases and J lost 4, with 12 bases in between. The clonotype originates from a man younger than 45 in good health. V gene TRBV28 combines with J gene TRBJ1-1; D gene unclear. Material: blood. CDR3 region: CASSLGQESTEAFF. CDR3 nucleotide sequence: TGTGCCAGCAGTTTGGGTCAGGAAAGCACTGAAGCTTTCTTT.